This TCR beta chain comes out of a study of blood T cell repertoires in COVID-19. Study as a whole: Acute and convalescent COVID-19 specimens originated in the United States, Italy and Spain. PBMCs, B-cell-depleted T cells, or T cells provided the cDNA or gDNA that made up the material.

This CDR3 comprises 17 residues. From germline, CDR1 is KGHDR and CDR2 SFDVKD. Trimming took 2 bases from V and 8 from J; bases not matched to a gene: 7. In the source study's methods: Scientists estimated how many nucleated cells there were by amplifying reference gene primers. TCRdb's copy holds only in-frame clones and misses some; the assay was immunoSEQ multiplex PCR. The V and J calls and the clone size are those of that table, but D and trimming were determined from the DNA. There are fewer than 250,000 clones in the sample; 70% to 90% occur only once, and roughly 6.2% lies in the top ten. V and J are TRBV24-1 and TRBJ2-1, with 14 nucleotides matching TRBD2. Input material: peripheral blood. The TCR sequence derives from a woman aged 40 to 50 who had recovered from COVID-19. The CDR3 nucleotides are TGTGCCACCAGTGATTGGGGGGGACTAGCGGGAGTGCATGAGCAGTTCTTC. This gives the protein CATSDWGGLAGVHEQFF.